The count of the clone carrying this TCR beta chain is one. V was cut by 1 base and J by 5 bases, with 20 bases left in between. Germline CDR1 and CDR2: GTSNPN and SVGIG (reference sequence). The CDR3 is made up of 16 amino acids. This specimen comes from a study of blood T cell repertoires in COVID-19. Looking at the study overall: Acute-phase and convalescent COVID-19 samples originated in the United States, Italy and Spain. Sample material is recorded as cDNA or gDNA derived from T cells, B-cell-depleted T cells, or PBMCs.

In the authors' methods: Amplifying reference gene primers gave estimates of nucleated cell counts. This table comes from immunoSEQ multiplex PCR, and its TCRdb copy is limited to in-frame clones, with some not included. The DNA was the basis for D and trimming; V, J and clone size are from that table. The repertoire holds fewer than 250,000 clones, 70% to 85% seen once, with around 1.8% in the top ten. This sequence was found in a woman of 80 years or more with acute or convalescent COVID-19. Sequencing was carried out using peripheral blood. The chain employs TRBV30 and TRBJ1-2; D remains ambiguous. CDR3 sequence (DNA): TGTGCCTGGAGTGCTGGTAGCCGGAGCTCGGGGTATGGCTACACCTTC. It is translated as CAWSAGSRSSGYGYTF.